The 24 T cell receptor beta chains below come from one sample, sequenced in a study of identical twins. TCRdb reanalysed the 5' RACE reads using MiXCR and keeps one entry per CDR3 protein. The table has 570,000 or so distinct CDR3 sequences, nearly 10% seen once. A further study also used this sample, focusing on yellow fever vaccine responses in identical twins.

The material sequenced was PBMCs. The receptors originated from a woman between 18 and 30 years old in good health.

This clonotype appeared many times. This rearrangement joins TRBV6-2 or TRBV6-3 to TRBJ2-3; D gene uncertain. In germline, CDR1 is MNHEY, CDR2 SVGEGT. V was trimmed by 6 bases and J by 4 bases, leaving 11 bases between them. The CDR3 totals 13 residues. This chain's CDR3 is CASSAVWSDTQYF. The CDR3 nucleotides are TGTGCCAGCAGCGCGGTCTGGTCAGATACGCAGTATTTT.

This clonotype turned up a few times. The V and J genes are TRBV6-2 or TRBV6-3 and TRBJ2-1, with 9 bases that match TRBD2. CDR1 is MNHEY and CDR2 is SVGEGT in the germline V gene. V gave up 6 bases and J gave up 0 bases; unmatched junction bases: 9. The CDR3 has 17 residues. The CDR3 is CASRITSGLSSYNEQFF. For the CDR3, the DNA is TGTGCCAGCAGGATCACTAGCGGGTTGAGCTCCTACAATGAGCAGTTCTTC.

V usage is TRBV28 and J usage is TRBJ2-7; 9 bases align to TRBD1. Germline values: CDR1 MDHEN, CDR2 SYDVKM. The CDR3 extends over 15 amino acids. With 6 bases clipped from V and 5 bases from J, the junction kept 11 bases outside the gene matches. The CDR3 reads CASSSGTGRVHEQYF. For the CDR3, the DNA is TGTGCCAGCAGCTCAGGGACAGGGAGAGTCCACGAGCAGTACTTC.

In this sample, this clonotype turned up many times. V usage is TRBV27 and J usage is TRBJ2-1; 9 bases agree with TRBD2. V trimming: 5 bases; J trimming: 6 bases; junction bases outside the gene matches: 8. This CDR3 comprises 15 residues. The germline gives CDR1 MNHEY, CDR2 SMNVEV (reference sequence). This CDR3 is CASSTFFSGGNEQFF. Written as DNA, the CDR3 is TGTGCCAGCAGTACCTTCTTTAGCGGGGGCAATGAGCAGTTCTTC.

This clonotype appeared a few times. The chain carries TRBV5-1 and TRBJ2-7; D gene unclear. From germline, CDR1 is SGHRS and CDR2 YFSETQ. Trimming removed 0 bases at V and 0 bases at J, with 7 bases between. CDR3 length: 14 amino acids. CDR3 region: CASSLARISYEQYF. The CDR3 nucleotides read TGCGCCAGCAGCTTGGCTCGGATCTCCTACGAGCAGTACTTC.

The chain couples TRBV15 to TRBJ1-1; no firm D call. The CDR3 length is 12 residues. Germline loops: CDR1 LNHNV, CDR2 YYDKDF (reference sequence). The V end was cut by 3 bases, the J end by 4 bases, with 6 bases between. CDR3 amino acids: CATSRGITEAFF. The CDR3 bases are TGTGCCACCAGCAGGGGGATCACTGAAGCTTTCTTT.

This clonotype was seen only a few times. The CDR3 reads CSARGDRSGGQKFF. CDR3 DNA sequence: TGCAGTGCTAGAGGGGACCGCAGCGGGGGGCAGAAGTTCTTC. V gene TRBV20-1 combines with J gene TRBJ2-1; 9 nucleotides match TRBD2. The germline CDR1 and CDR2 sequences are DFQATT and SNEGSKA (reference sequence). There are 14 residues in the CDR3. Trimming cost V 1 base and J 14 bases; bases outside gene matches: 12.

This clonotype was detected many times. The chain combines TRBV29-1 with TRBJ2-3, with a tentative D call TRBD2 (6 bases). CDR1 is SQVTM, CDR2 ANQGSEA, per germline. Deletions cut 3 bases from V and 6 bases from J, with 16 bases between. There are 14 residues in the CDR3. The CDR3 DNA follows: TGCAGCGTTGATCTCAGCAGGGCGGGGGATACGCAGTATTTT. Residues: CSVDLSRAGDTQYF.

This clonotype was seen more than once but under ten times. CDR3 coding DNA: TGTGCCAGCACCGGGAGGAGGTTCACAGATACGCAGTATTTT. Protein sequence: CASTGRRFTDTQYF. V and J are TRBV6-2 or TRBV6-3 and TRBJ2-3; 7 positions match TRBD2. This CDR3 is 14 amino acids long. Per the germline V gene, CDR1 is MNHEY and CDR2 is SVGEGT. Losses at the gene ends were 7 bases for V and 2 bases for J; bases not matched to a gene: 6.

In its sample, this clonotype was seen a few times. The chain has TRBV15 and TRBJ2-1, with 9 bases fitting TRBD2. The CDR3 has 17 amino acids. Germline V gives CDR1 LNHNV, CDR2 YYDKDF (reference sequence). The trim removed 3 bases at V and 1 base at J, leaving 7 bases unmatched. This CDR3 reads CATSSRKLAGSYNEQFF. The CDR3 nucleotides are TGTGCCACCAGCAGTCGAAAGCTAGCGGGGTCCTACAATGAGCAGTTCTTC.

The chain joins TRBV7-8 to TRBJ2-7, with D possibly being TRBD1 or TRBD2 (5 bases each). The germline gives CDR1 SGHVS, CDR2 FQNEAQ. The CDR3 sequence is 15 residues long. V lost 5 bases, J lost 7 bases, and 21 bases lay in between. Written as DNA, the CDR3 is TGTGCCAGCAGCCCCCGGGACCATCTAAAAGGGGAGCAGTACTTC. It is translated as CASSPRDHLKGEQYF.

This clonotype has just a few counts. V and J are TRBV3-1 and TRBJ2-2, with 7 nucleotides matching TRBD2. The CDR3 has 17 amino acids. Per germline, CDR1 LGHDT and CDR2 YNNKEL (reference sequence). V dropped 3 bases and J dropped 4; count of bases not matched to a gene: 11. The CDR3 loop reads CASSHPTTSRVTGELFF. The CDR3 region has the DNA TGTGCCAGCAGCCATCCCACGACTAGCAGAGTCACCGGGGAGCTGTTTTTT. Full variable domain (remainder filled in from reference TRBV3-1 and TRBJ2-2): DTAVSQTPKYLVTQMGNDKSIKCEQNLGHDTMYWYKQDSKKFLKIMFSYNNKELIINETVPNRFSPKSPDKAHLNLHINSLELGDSAVYFCASSHPTTSRVTGELFFGEGSRLTVL.

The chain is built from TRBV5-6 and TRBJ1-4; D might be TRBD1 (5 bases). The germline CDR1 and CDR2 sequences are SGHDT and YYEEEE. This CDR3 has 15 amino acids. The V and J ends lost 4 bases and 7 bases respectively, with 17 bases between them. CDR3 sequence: CASSEVGGSREKLFF. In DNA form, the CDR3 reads TGTGCCAGCAGCGAGGTCGGGGGGTCTCGTGAAAAACTGTTTTTT.

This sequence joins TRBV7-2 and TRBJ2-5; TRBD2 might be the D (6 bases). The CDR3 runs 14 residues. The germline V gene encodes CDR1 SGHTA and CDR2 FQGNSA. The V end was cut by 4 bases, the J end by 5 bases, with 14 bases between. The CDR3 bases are TGTGCCAGCAGCTCCGGGGGTATCGGGGAGACCCAGTACTTC. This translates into CASSSGGIGETQYF.

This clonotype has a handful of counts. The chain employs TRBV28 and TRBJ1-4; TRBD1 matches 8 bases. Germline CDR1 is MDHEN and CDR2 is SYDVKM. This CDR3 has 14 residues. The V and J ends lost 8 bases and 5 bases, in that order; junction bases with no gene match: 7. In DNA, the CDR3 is TGTGCCAGCGGCCTGGGACAGGAAAATGAAAAACTGTTTTTT. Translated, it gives CASGLGQENEKLFF.

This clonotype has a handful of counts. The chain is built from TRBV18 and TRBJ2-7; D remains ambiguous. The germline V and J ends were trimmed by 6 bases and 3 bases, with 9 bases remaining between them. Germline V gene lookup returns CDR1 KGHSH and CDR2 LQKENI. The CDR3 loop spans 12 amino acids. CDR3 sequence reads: CASSPTFYEQYF. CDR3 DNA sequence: TGTGCCAGCTCTCCAACCTTCTACGAGCAGTACTTC.

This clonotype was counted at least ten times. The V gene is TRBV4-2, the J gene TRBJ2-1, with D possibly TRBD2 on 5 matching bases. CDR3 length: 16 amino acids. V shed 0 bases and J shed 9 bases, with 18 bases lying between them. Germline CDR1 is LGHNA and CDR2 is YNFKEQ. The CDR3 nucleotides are TGTGCCAGCAGCCAAGATATGGGAGACGCCAGCAGTGAGCAGTTCTTC. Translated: CASSQDMGDASSEQFF.

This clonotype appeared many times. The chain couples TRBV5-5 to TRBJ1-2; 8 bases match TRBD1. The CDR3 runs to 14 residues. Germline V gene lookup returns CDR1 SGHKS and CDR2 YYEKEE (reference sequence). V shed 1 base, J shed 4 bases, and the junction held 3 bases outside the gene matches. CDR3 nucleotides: TGTGCCAGCAGCTTGAGGACAGGGACCTATGGCTACACCTTC. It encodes CASSLRTGTYGYTF.

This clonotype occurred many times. The CDR3 loop is CASSSMGILNEKLFF. CDR3 nucleotides: TGTGCCAGCAGCTCGATGGGGATATTAAATGAAAAACTGTTTTTT. The V and J genes are TRBV7-8 and TRBJ1-4; D remains unclear. Trimming stripped 4 bases from V and 5 bases from J, with 14 bases between. This CDR3 contains 15 residues. The germline gives CDR1 SGHVS, CDR2 FQNEAQ.

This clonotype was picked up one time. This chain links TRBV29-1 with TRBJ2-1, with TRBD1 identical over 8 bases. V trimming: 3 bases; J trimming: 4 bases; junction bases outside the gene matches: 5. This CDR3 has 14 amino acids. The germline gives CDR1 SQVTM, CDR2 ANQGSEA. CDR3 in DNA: TGCAGCGTTGATGGACAGGGAGGATACAATGAGCAGTTCTTC. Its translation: CSVDGQGGYNEQFF.

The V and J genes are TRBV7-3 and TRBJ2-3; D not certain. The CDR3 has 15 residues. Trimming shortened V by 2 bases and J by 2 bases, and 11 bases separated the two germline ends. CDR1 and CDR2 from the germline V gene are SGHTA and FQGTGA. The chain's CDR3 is CASSLGPTITDTQYF. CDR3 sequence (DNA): TGTGCCAGCAGCTTAGGTCCTACAATCACAGATACGCAGTATTTT.

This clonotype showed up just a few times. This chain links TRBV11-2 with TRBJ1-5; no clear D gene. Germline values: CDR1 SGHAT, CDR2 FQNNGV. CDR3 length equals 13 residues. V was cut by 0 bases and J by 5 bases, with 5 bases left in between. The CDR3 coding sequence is TGTGCCAGCAGCTTAGATACTTATCAGCCCCAGCATTTT. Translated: CASSLDTYQPQHF.

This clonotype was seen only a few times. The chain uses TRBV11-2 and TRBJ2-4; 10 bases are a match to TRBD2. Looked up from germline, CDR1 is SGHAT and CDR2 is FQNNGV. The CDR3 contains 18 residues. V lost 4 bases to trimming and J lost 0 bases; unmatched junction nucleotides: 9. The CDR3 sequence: CASSSTWSGRGAKNIQYF. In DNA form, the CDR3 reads TGTGCCAGCAGCTCCACCTGGAGCGGGAGGGGAGCCAAAAACATTCAGTACTTC. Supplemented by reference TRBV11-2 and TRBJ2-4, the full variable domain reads EAGVAQSPRYKIIEKRQSVAFWCNPISGHATLYWYQQILGQGPKLLIQFQNNGVVDDSQLPKDRFSAERLKGVDSTLKIQPAKLEDSAVYLCASSSTWSGRGAKNIQYFGAGTRLSVL.

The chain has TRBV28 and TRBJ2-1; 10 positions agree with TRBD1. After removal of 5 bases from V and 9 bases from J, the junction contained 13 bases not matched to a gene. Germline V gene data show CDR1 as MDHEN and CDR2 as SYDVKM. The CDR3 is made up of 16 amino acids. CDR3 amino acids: CASSTYWGQGLGEQFF. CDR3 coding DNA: TGTGCCAGCAGTACATACTGGGGACAGGGGTTAGGTGAGCAGTTCTTC.